The sequence of this T cell receptor (beta chain) was determined in a study of T cell changes during pregnancy in multiple sclerosis. There are 15 residues in the CDR3. Germline lookup yields CDR1 SGHDT and CDR2 YYEEEE. Trimming removed 2 bases at V and 8 bases at J, with 19 bases between. Assay: immunoSEQ multiplex PCR; the TCRdb copy retains only in-frame clones and omits some. The sample lists just over 50,000 clones, 90% to 95% seen once, with less than 0.65% in the top ten. Material: CD4+ T cells from peripheral blood mononuclear cells, obtained in the second trimester of pregnancy. The TCR comes from a female donor with multiple sclerosis, enrolled in a pregnancy study. The chain couples TRBV5-6 to TRBJ2-5; a weak D match, TRBD1 (5 bases). CDR3: CASSFRQGNQLTQYF. CDR3 nucleotide sequence: TGTGCCAGCAGCTTTAGGCAGGGTAATCAATTAACCCAGTACTTC.